The 30 T cell receptor beta chains given below trace back to one sample, sequenced in a study of control samples from healthy donors and cancer patients. Using immunoSEQ multiplex PCR, the repertoire was profiled, and TCRdb retains in-frame clones only, with some absent. This sample yields approximately 230,000 clones, of which over 75% are seen a single time; roughly 15% belongs to the top ten. The sample consisted of PBMCs. These receptors were taken from an older woman with lung cancer.

This chain connects TRBV5-1 to TRBJ1-2; 7 positions match TRBD1. The CDR3 runs 14 residues. The V segment lost 4 bases and the J segment 7 bases; nucleotides outside the gene matches: 10. Looked up from germline, CDR1 is SGHRS and CDR2 is YFSETQ. The CDR3: CASSEGNRGSGYTF. As DNA, the CDR3 is TGCGCCAGCAGCGAAGGAAACAGGGGTTCTGGCTACACCTTC.

J is TRBJ2-1 and V is TRBV5-8, with a tentative D call TRBD2 (5 bases). Trimming removed 4 bases at V and 9 bases at J, with 17 bases between. The germline V gene encodes CDR1 SGHTS and CDR2 YDEGEE. The CDR3 consists of 14 residues. CDR3 loop: CASSLEERTGEQFF. CDR3 nucleotide sequence: TGTGCCAGCAGCCTGGAGGAGAGGACGGGTGAGCAGTTCTTC.

The genes are TRBV13 and TRBJ2-1; D is unresolved. V lost 1 base, J lost 2 bases, and 18 bases lay in between. The CDR3 is 18 amino acids. Germline V lookup: CDR1 PRHDT, CDR2 FYEKMQ (reference sequence). The CDR3 coding sequence is TGTGCCAGCAGCTTAGATGTCCGTTCGAGGAAAACCTACAATGAGCAGTTCTTC. Its translation is CASSLDVRSRKTYNEQFF.

The CDR3 reads CASSVEGVYNSPLHF. The CDR3 DNA reads as TGTGCCAGCAGCGTAGAAGGGGTTTACAATTCACCCCTCCACTTT. The chain combines TRBV9 with TRBJ1-6; tentatively, D is TRBD1 (5 bases). This CDR3 region has 15 residues. CDR1 and CDR2 from the germline V gene are SGDLS and YYNGEE. The germline V and J ends were trimmed by 0 bases and 7 bases, with 11 bases remaining between them.

The CDR3 loop reads CASKAFPHNEQFF. In DNA form, the CDR3 reads TGTGCCAGCAAGGCCTTCCCGCACAATGAGCAGTTCTTC. The V and J genes are TRBV7-2 and TRBJ2-1; the D is unclear. Germline assignment: CDR1 SGHTA and CDR2 FQGNSA. V lost 7 bases and J 5 bases, leaving 12 bases between the germline ends. This CDR3 contains 13 residues.

The chain recombines TRBV6-2 or TRBV6-3 with TRBJ1-5; the D is unclear. Germline CDR1 MNHEY, CDR2 SVGEGT. V lost 4 bases and J 11 bases, leaving 12 bases between the germline ends. This CDR3 has 12 amino acids. CDR3 loop: CASSSEGRSQHF. In DNA form, the CDR3 reads TGTGCCAGCAGTTCGGAAGGGAGGTCCCAGCATTTT.

CDR3 sequence reads: CASSEDRGLGYTF. CDR3 nucleotides: TGTGCCAGCAGCGAAGACAGGGGTTTGGGCTACACCTTC. The V call is TRBV28, the J call TRBJ1-2; 8 nucleotides align to TRBD1. Unmatched junction bases numbered 8, after V lost 6 bases and J lost 8 bases. The CDR3 has 13 residues. Germline assignment: CDR1 MDHEN and CDR2 SYDVKM.

The chain is built from TRBV5-6 and TRBJ1-2, with 8 bases lining up with TRBD1. Germline CDR1 and CDR2: SGHDT and YYEEEE. The CDR3 loop spans 15 amino acids. With 0 bases clipped from V and 8 bases from J, the junction kept 9 bases outside the gene matches. The CDR3 loop is CASSLVDRARDGYTF. CDR3 bases: TGTGCCAGCAGCTTGGTGGACAGGGCGCGAGACGGCTACACCTTC.

This chain joins TRBV3-1 (or the pseudogene TRBV3-2) and TRBJ2-1; possibly TRBD1 or TRBD2 for D (6 bases each). V dropped 4 bases and J dropped 8 bases, with 15 bases sitting between them. This CDR3 has 14 amino acids. The germline gives CDR1 LGHDT, CDR2 YNNKEL (reference sequence). CDR3 amino acids: CASSRGGPGDEQFF. CDR3 in DNA: TGTGCCAGCAGCCGTGGGGGGCCGGGGGATGAGCAGTTCTTC.

This rearrangement joins TRBV3-1 (or the pseudogene TRBV3-2) to TRBJ2-1, with 8 bases that match TRBD2. Looked up from germline, CDR1 is LGHDT and CDR2 is YNNKEL (reference sequence). CDR3 length equals 14 residues. The V and J ends lost 5 bases and 7 bases, in that order; junction bases with no gene match: 7. CDR3 nucleotide sequence: TGTGCCAGCAGCACAGCGGGAGTAAGAAATGAGCAGTTCTTC. Its translation: CASSTAGVRNEQFF.

The chain employs TRBV28 and TRBJ1-5; maybe TRBD1 (6 bases). The V end was cut by 10 bases, the J end by 3 bases, with 22 bases between. CDR3 length: 16 amino acids. Germline loops: CDR1 MDHEN, CDR2 SYDVKM. Written as DNA, the CDR3 is TGTGCCACATTACGAGACGGGGGGGGCAACAATCAGCCCCAGCATTTT. Protein sequence: CATLRDGGGNNQPQHF.

The chain joins TRBV11-2 to TRBJ2-3, with TRBD2 as a possible D gene (5 bases). This CDR3 has 14 amino acids. The germline CDR1 and CDR2 sequences are SGHAT and FQNNGV. Trimming cost V 5 bases and J 1 base, with 10 bases left between them. The CDR3: CASSPERGTDTQYF. In DNA form, the CDR3 reads TGTGCCAGCAGCCCGGAGAGGGGCACAGATACGCAGTATTTT.

The V and J genes are TRBV4-2 and TRBJ2-1; the match to TRBD1 covers 7 bases. V was pared by 4 bases and J by 10 bases, with 10 bases of the junction left unmatched. The CDR3 totals 14 residues. Germline values: CDR1 LGHNA, CDR2 YNFKEQ. The CDR3 DNA sequence: TGTGCCAGCAGCCTAGGGGGCTCCCAGAGAGAGCAGTTCTTC. This gives the protein CASSLGGSQREQFF.

The chain is built from TRBV2 and TRBJ1-2; possibly TRBD1 for D (6 bases). Looked up from germline, CDR1 is SNHLY and CDR2 is FYNNEI. This CDR3 is 14 amino acids long. Trimming took 5 bases from V and 5 from J, leaving 15 bases between them. The CDR3 is CASSLRGREYGYTF. CDR3 coding DNA: TGTGCCAGCAGTCTTCGGGGGCGCGAGTATGGCTACACCTTC.

The V and J genes are TRBV19 and TRBJ2-6; D not resolved. The CDR3 loop spans 15 amino acids. The germline V gene has CDR1 LNHDA and CDR2 SQIVND (reference sequence). V was cut by 5 bases and J by 0 bases, with 8 bases left in between. The CDR3 spells CASSEEPSGANVLTF. The CDR3 region has the DNA TGTGCCAGTAGTGAGGAACCCTCTGGGGCCAACGTCCTGACTTTC. The full variable domain, rest sourced from reference TRBV19 and TRBJ2-6, is DGGITQSPKYLFRKEGQNVTLSCEQNLNHDAMYWYRQDPGQGLRLIYYSQIVNDFQKGDIAEGYSVSREKKESFPLTVTSAQKNPTAFYLCASSEEPSGANVLTFGAGSRLTVL.

This sequence joins TRBV18 and TRBJ2-3; tentatively, D is TRBD1 (5 bases). Trimming shortened V by 4 bases and J by 4 bases, and 12 bases separated the two germline ends. Germline V gene data show CDR1 as KGHSH and CDR2 as LQKENI. This CDR3 comprises 14 residues. In DNA, the CDR3 is TGTGCCAGCTCACAGGCAGGGAAGGCAGATACGCAGTATTTT. Amino acids: CASSQAGKADTQYF. Drawing the rest from reference TRBV18 and TRBJ2-3, the complete variable domain is NAGVMQNPRHLVRRRGQEARLRCSPMKGHSHVYWYRQLPEEGLKFMVYLQKENIIDESGMPKERFSAEFPKEGPSILRIQQVVRGDSAAYFCASSQAGKADTQYFGPGTRLTVL.

This rearrangement joins TRBV10-2 to TRBJ1-5, with TRBD1 as a possible D gene (6 bases). Trimming took off 5 bases at V and 9 bases at J, with 11 bases between the two ends. The CDR3 length is 12 residues. Germline-derived CDR1 and CDR2 are WSHSY and SAAADI. The CDR3 is CASSYRDGPQHF. Here the CDR3 DNA reads TGCGCCAGCAGTTACAGGGACGGGCCCCAGCATTTT.

This clone appeared once. This sequence joins TRBV3-1 (or the pseudogene TRBV3-2) and TRBJ2-7; D is uncertain. Trimming shortened V by 4 bases and J by 0 bases, and 10 bases separated the two germline ends. The CDR3 has 14 amino acids. CDR1 and CDR2 from the germline V gene are LGHDT and YNNKEL (reference sequence). CDR3 protein: CASSRSLSSYEQYF. The CDR3 DNA reads TGTGCCAGCAGCCGTTCCTTAAGCTCCTACGAGCAGTACTTC.

The J gene is TRBJ1-1, the V gene TRBV19; no clear D. V was shortened by 7 bases and J by 3 bases, with 6 bases between the two germline ends. Looked up from germline, CDR1 is LNHDA and CDR2 is SQIVND (reference sequence). The CDR3 consists of 11 residues. In DNA form, the CDR3 reads TGTGCCAGTATAGGATACACTGAAGCTTTCTTT. Its protein is CASIGYTEAFF.

This rearrangement joins TRBV7-9 to TRBJ2-1; D is ambiguous. The CDR3 extends over 14 amino acids. Germline assignment: CDR1 SEHNR and CDR2 FQNEAQ (reference sequence). The V end lost 9 bases, the J end lost 4 bases, and 16 bases lay between the germline ends. The CDR3 sequence: CASTLPGAYNEQFF. CDR3 nucleotide sequence: TGTGCCAGTACGTTGCCAGGTGCATACAATGAGCAGTTCTTC.

There are a few counts of this clone. The chain has TRBV7-8 and TRBJ1-1; 12 bases align to TRBD1. The germline V gene has CDR1 SGHVS and CDR2 FQNEAQ. With 2 bases clipped from V and 3 bases from J, the junction kept 4 bases outside the gene matches. The CDR3 extends over 16 amino acids. The CDR3 loop is CASSLMGTGGYTEAFF. DNA of the CDR3: TGTGCCAGCAGCTTAATGGGGACAGGGGGCTACACTGAAGCTTTCTTT.

In its sample, this clone was seen once. The chain combines TRBV7-3 with TRBJ2-2; maybe TRBD2 (5 bases). CDR3 length: 14 residues. CDR1 is SGHTA, CDR2 FQGTGA, per germline. The V end was cut by 5 bases, the J end by 4 bases, with 11 bases between. The CDR3 nucleotides read TGTGCCAGCAGCCTCCAGCGGACCACCGGGGAGCTGTTTTTT. Protein sequence: CASSLQRTTGELFF.

The J gene is TRBJ2-6, the V gene TRBV9; no firm D call. Trimming removed 0 bases from V and 0 bases from J, with 7 bases in between. The CDR3 covers 16 residues. Germline CDR1 is SGDLS and CDR2 is YYNGEE. CDR3 amino acids: CASSVGISSGANVLTF. CDR3 bases: TGTGCCAGCAGCGTAGGGATTTCCTCTGGGGCCAACGTCCTGACTTTC. The variable domain in full, with the rest retrieved from reference TRBV9 and TRBJ2-6, is DSGVTQTPKHLITATGQRVTLRCSPRSGDLSVYWYQQSLDQGLQFLIQYYNGEERAKGNILERFSAQQFPDLHSELNLSSLELGDSALYFCASSVGISSGANVLTFGAGSRLTVL.

The DNA of the CDR3 is TGTGCCAGTAGCGCGGGCACGAACACTGAAGCTTTCTTT. This codes for CASSAGTNTEAFF. This chain joins TRBV19 and TRBJ1-1, with no clear D. Trimming left V 6 bases short and J 1 base short, with 9 bases between. The CDR3 consists of 13 residues. Germline CDR1 and CDR2: LNHDA and SQIVND (reference sequence).

The chain uses TRBV19 and TRBJ1-2; D is unresolved. With 5 bases removed from V and 5 bases from J, the gap between germline ends came to 12 bases. The V gene's germline CDR1 is LNHDA and CDR2 SQIVND (reference sequence). The CDR3 is made up of 13 amino acids. In DNA, the CDR3 is TGTGCCAGTAGTGAAGGGCGGACTTATGGCTACACCTTC. Translated, it gives CASSEGRTYGYTF.

This clone was picked up one time. The sample contains more than one DNA sequence encoding this CDR3. The chain uses TRBV9 and TRBJ2-2; the D is unclear. Deletions cut 2 bases from V and 1 base from J, with 6 bases between. Germline V CDR1 and CDR2: SGDLS, YYNGEE. The CDR3 sequence is 14 residues long. Here the CDR3 DNA reads TGTGCCAGCAGCGTCACAGTGAACACCGGGGAGCTGTTTTTT. It translates to CASSVTVNTGELFF.

This chain connects TRBV19 to TRBJ1-6; tentative D call: TRBD1 (6 bases). Between the trimmed V and J ends, which lost 0 bases and 10 bases, there was a span of 10 bases. Per the germline V gene, CDR1 is LNHDA and CDR2 is SQIVND (reference sequence). There are 14 residues in the CDR3. The CDR3 sequence: CASSIDRGNSPLHF. CDR3 bases: TGTGCCAGTAGTATAGATAGGGGGAACTCACCCCTCCACTTT.

This clone has more than one count but fewer than ten. This chain joins TRBV28 and TRBJ1-6, with D possibly matching TRBD1 (6 bases). CDR1 and CDR2 (germline): MDHEN, SYDVKM. V shed 8 bases and J shed 6 bases, with 23 bases lying between them. The CDR3 has 17 residues. CDR3 nucleotides: TGTGCCAGCGAATCATACTTAAAGGGGGACCTTAATTCACCCCTCCACTTT. Amino acids: CASESYLKGDLNSPLHF.

This clone came up a few times. This chain joins TRBV5-4 and TRBJ2-6, with a weak D call TRBD1 (6 bases). The germline V gene encodes CDR1 SGHNT and CDR2 YYREEE (reference sequence). The CDR3 runs 15 residues. V was pared by 4 bases and J by 4 bases, with 12 bases between. The CDR3 DNA sequence: TGTGCCAGCAGCCTAGACAGGTTCGGGGCCAACGTCCTGACTTTC. As protein: CASSLDRFGANVLTF.

The chain recombines TRBV4-1 with TRBJ1-1; D perhaps matches TRBD1 (6 bases). The ends were cut back, 3 bases at V and 1 base at J, with 18 bases in the middle. The CDR3 spans 17 residues. Per the germline V gene, CDR1 is MGHRA and CDR2 is YSYEKL. The CDR3 nucleotides are TGCGCCAGCAGCCAGGGGGCTCACTTATTACCGAACACTGAAGCTTTCTTT. Amino acids: CASSQGAHLLPNTEAFF.